This entry lists 28 T cell receptor beta chains sequenced from one sample in a study of OX40 agonist ivuxolimab in advanced cancers. The table came from immunoSEQ multiplex PCR; TCRdb's copy has only in-frame clones and leaves some out. This sample carries 98,000 or so clones, 75% to 95% of them seen once, and the ten largest clones take over 0.6%. The sample was CD4+ or CD8+ T cells sorted from blood, taken in a trial of the OX40 agonist ivuxolimab. These receptors were obtained from an adult with an advanced solid tumor such as melanoma, head and neck, liver or kidney cancer.

This clone is a singleton in its sample. The CDR3 is CASSIGQGEYGYTF. The CDR3 DNA reads as TGTGCCAGCAGCATTGGACAGGGGGAGTATGGCTACACCTTC. The V gene is TRBV7-9, the J gene TRBJ1-2, with 10 bases matching TRBD1. The germline V gene encodes CDR1 SEHNR and CDR2 FQNEAQ (reference sequence). This CDR3 contains 14 residues. V lost 5 bases to trimming and J lost 5 bases; unmatched junction nucleotides: 5.

The gene calls are TRBV5-1 and TRBJ2-5; D not resolved. Germline V gene sequence: CDR1 SGHRS, CDR2 YFSETQ. V was clipped by 0 bases and J by 0 bases, with 6 bases between them. The CDR3 covers 14 residues. As DNA, the CDR3 is TGCGCCAGCAGCTTGGATGACGACCAAGAGACCCAGTACTTC. It is translated as CASSLDDDQETQYF.

This clone was seen only once. The chain is built from TRBV10-3 and TRBJ1-3; tentatively, D is TRBD1 (6 bases). Germline V CDR1 and CDR2: ENHRY, SYGVKD. The CDR3 is made up of 14 amino acids. V gave up 5 bases and J gave up 0 bases, with 8 bases separating them. In DNA, the CDR3 is TGTGCCATCAGTACAGGGAGCTCTGGAAACACCATATATTTT. It specifies CAISTGSSGNTIYF.

The rearrangement joins TRBV7-3 to TRBJ1-2, with D tentatively TRBD1 (5 bases). CDR1 and CDR2 from the germline V gene are SGHTA and FQGTGA. CDR3 size: 12 residues. V lost 2 bases to trimming and J lost 8 bases, with 9 bases between them. The CDR3 loop is CASSLGGNGYTF. The CDR3 DNA sequence: TGTGCCAGCAGCTTAGGGGGGAACGGCTACACCTTC.

This chain links TRBV12-1 with TRBJ2-1. TRBV12-1 is classified as a pseudogene. This CDR3 has 11 residues. CDR3 sequence: CASSFADEQFF. The CDR3 DNA follows: TGTGCCAGCAGCTTTGCTGATGAGCAGTTCTTC.

V and J are TRBV6-1 and TRBJ2-1; no reliable D call. V was shortened by 2 bases and J by 0 bases, with 8 bases between the two germline ends. CDR3 length: 15 residues. Germline V CDR1 and CDR2: MNHNS, SASEGT. The CDR3 coding sequence is TGTGCCAGCAGTGAATTCTTGAGCTCCTACAATGAGCAGTTCTTC. Translating gives CASSEFLSSYNEQFF.

Here the CDR3 DNA reads TGTGCCAGCAGTGACTCTGGTGGGAGGACTAAGTATGAGCAGTTCTTC. This gives the protein CASSDSGGRTKYEQFF. This chain joins TRBV6-4 and TRBJ2-1; TRBD2 is a possible D gene (6 bases). The germline V gene has CDR1 MRHNA and CDR2 SNTAGT. V was shortened by 0 bases and J by 8 bases, with 17 bases between the two germline ends. This CDR3 spans 16 amino acids.

This rearrangement joins TRBV4-1 to TRBJ2-6, with 7 bases identical to TRBD1. This CDR3 is built from 15 residues. Unmatched junction bases numbered 3, after V lost 5 bases and J lost 2 bases. The germline gives CDR1 MGHRA, CDR2 YSYEKL. In nucleotides, the CDR3 is TGCGCCAGCAGCTTTAGGGGGCCTGGGGCCAACGTCCTGACTTTC. This codes for CASSFRGPGANVLTF.

The CDR3 reads CASSRRLAGGPWADTQYF. The CDR3 coding sequence is TGTGCCAGCAGCCGGCGACTAGCGGGGGGGCCTTGGGCAGATACGCAGTATTTT. The chain uses TRBV7-2 and TRBJ2-3; TRBD2 matches 14 bases. This CDR3 contains 18 residues. J gave up 4 bases and V 5 bases, and 11 bases lay outside the gene matches. Germline loops: CDR1 SGHTA, CDR2 FQGNSA.

The chain couples TRBV5-4 to TRBJ2-3; the D gene could be TRBD1 or TRBD2 (5 bases each). The CDR3 length is 16 residues. The ends were cut back, 1 base at V and 4 bases at J, with 16 bases in the middle. Germline CDR1 SGHNT, CDR2 YYREEE (reference sequence). CDR3 DNA sequence: TGTGCCAGCAGCTTGAGGGGCGACACGGGACCAGATACGCAGTATTTT. Translation gives CASSLRGDTGPDTQYF.

This clone appeared a single time. The rearrangement joins TRBV5-8 to TRBJ1-2, with no clear D. The V gene lost 4 bases and the J gene lost 4 bases, with 17 bases spanning the gap. Germline CDR1 is SGHTS and CDR2 is YDEGEE. The CDR3 consists of 15 residues. The CDR3 region is CASSRRTPAAYGYTF. The CDR3 DNA is TGTGCCAGCAGCCGGCGGACGCCGGCCGCCTATGGCTACACCTTC.

V usage is TRBV19 and J usage is TRBJ1-1; no reliable D call. This CDR3 comprises 11 residues. Germline CDR1 is LNHDA and CDR2 is SQIVND (reference sequence). The V and J ends lost 8 bases and 5 bases respectively, with 9 bases between them. The CDR3 is CASGVVTEAFF. CDR3 bases: TGTGCCAGTGGTGTCGTTACTGAAGCTTTCTTT.

The chain joins TRBV14 to TRBJ2-5, with TRBD2 matching over 7 bases. The length of the CDR3 is 15 residues. The germline gives CDR1 SGHDN, CDR2 FVKESK. The trim removed 4 bases at V and 2 bases at J, leaving 7 bases unmatched. This chain's CDR3 is CASSRRTGGQETQYF. The CDR3 coding sequence is TGTGCCAGCAGCCGCCGAACGGGGGGACAAGAGACCCAGTACTTC.

V gene TRBV5-1 combines with J gene TRBJ2-5; tentative D call: TRBD1 (5 bases). V was clipped by 0 bases and J by 1 base, with 7 bases between them. This CDR3 has 14 amino acids. Germline-derived CDR1 and CDR2 are SGHRS and YFSETQ. The CDR3 DNA reads TGCGCCAGCAGCTTGGGGACACCCCAAGAGACCCAGTACTTC. It codes for CASSLGTPQETQYF.

This chain connects TRBV27 to TRBJ1-4; D might be TRBD1 (6 bases). The V end was cut by 5 bases, the J end by 10 bases, with 17 bases between. The CDR3 contains 14 residues. Germline-derived CDR1 and CDR2 are MNHEY and SMNVEV (reference sequence). CDR3 protein: CASSVDRILGKLFF. The DNA for the CDR3 is TGTGCCAGCAGTGTCGACAGGATTCTTGGAAAACTGTTTTTT.

This rearrangement joins TRBV7-8 to TRBJ2-7; D gene uncertain. This CDR3 has 13 residues. V lost 2 bases and J 3 bases, leaving 8 bases between the germline ends. Germline V gene data show CDR1 as SGHVS and CDR2 as FQNEAQ. The CDR3 protein is CASSLLQNYEQYF. CDR3 DNA sequence: TGTGCCAGCAGCTTATTGCAGAACTACGAGCAGTACTTC.

As concerns this clone: A read error may produce the germline difference seen at one junction end. This chain connects TRBV7-7 to TRBJ2-5, with a tentative D call TRBD1 (6 bases). There are 14 residues in the CDR3. CDR1 is SSHAT and CDR2 is FNYEAQ in the germline V gene (reference sequence). The CDR3 loop reads CASSPDTGTETQYF. The DNA of the CDR3 is TGTGCTAGCAGCCCTGACACAGGGACGGAGACCCAGTACTTC.

V and J are TRBV12-5 and TRBJ2-7, with 7 bases aligning to TRBD1. This CDR3 contains 14 residues. CDR1 LGHNT and CDR2 FRNRAP come from the germline V gene. V shed 7 bases and J 6 bases; nucleotides not matched to a gene: 12. The CDR3 protein is CASALTGDYGEQYF. The DNA of the CDR3 is TGTGCTAGTGCCCTCACAGGGGATTATGGCGAGCAGTACTTC.

This clone was seen a single time. V gene TRBV5-6 combines with J gene TRBJ2-6, with a weak D call TRBD2 (6 bases). This CDR3 has 16 amino acids. Per the germline V gene, CDR1 is SGHDT and CDR2 is YYEEEE. V was pared by 4 bases and J by 1 base, with 12 bases between. CDR3 sequence reads: CASSIRGVSGANVLTF. CDR3 coding DNA: TGTGCCAGCAGCATTCGCGGGGTTTCTGGGGCCAACGTCCTGACTTTC.

About this clone: A read error may produce the germline difference seen at one junction end. The chain is built from TRBV30 and TRBJ2-5; perhaps TRBD2 as D (6 bases). Germline V gene data show CDR1 as GTSNPN and CDR2 as SVGIG (reference sequence). CDR3 length: 15 residues. Written as DNA, the CDR3 is TGTGCCTGGAGTGTACCTACTAGCTTGGTGGAGACCCGGTACTTC. Translated: CAWSVPTSLVETRYF.

In this sample, this clone turned up once. The chain uses TRBV7-3 and TRBJ2-6; no clear D. The CDR3 is 14 residues long. Trimming shortened V by 1 base and J by 0 bases, and 1 base separated the two germline ends. Germline loops: CDR1 SGHTA, CDR2 FQGTGA. CDR3 sequence reads: CASSLSSGANVLTF. In DNA, the CDR3 is TGTGCCAGCAGCTTAAGCTCTGGGGCCAACGTCCTGACTTTC.

This clone was detected once. The chain combines TRBV2 with TRBJ2-7; 16 nucleotides agree with TRBD2. Germline CDR1 is SNHLY and CDR2 is FYNNEI. The CDR3 totals 14 residues. The CDR3 protein is CAYGTSGRASEQYF. CDR3 sequence (DNA): TGTGCTTACGGGACTAGCGGGAGGGCCTCCGAGCAGTACTTC.

This clone was observed a handful of times. This chain uses TRBV29-1 with TRBJ1-6; no clear D. The CDR3 contains 12 residues. V lost 6 bases to trimming and J lost 6 bases, with 9 bases between them. Germline-derived CDR1 and CDR2 are SQVTM and ANQGSEA. Here the CDR3 DNA reads TGCAGCGTAGGAGAGGGTAATTCACCCCTCCACTTT. Amino acid sequence: CSVGEGNSPLHF.

V gene TRBV19 combines with J gene TRBJ1-5, with TRBD1 matching over 9 bases. Germline V CDR1 and CDR2: LNHDA, SQIVND (reference sequence). Unmatched junction bases numbered 17, after V lost 5 bases and J lost 0 bases. The CDR3 consists of 20 residues. DNA for the CDR3: TGTGCCAGTAGTTATGGGACGGACAGGGGCGTCCCTCCTAGCAATCAGCCCCAGCATTTT. Protein: CASSYGTDRGVPPSNQPQHF. Variable domain in full (rest from reference TRBV19 and TRBJ1-5): DGGITQSPKYLFRKEGQNVTLSCEQNLNHDAMYWYRQDPGQGLRLIYYSQIVNDFQKGDIAEGYSVSREKKESFPLTVTSAQKNPTAFYLCASSYGTDRGVPPSNQPQHFGDGTRLSIL.

The chain is built from TRBV6-5 and TRBJ2-1, with TRBD2 identical over 7 bases. The CDR3 is made up of 12 amino acids. Germline V gene sequence: CDR1 MNHEY, CDR2 SVGAGI. This CDR3 is CVSWGGGNEQFF. The CDR3, as DNA: TGTGTTAGCTGGGGGGGTGGCAATGAGCAGTTCTTC.

This clone was recorded a few times. The chain recombines TRBV7-6 with TRBJ1-5; no clear D gene. Per the germline V gene, CDR1 is SGHVS and CDR2 is FNYEAQ. The V gene lost 2 bases and the J gene lost 5 bases, with 7 bases spanning the gap. The CDR3 is made up of 13 amino acids. The CDR3 DNA reads TGTGCCAGCAGCTTATATCGGGATCAGCCCCAGCATTTT. The encoded protein is CASSLYRDQPQHF.

The rearrangement joins TRBV27 to TRBJ2-7; TRBD1 or TRBD2 may be the D gene (5 bases each). V lost 5 bases, J lost 4 bases, and 12 bases lay in between. The CDR3 is 13 amino acids. In germline, CDR1 is MNHEY, CDR2 SMNVEV (reference sequence). The chain's CDR3 is CASSGGLQYEQYF. DNA for the CDR3: TGTGCCAGCAGTGGGGGATTACAGTACGAGCAGTACTTC.

This clone was counted a single time. The chain has TRBV30 and TRBJ2-2; TRBD2 is a possible D gene (6 bases). V gave up 5 bases and J gave up 8 bases, with 24 bases separating them. The CDR3 contains 16 residues. Germline-derived CDR1 and CDR2 are GTSNPN and SVGIG (reference sequence). The DNA for the CDR3 is TGTGCCTGGGGGACGGGCCAAGGGAGGCTTGTGGGGGAGCTGTTTTTT. As protein: CAWGTGQGRLVGELFF.